These 25 T cell receptor beta chains came from one sample sequenced in a study of read filtering for tumor transcriptome and immune sequencing. The library was built from about 0.4 ug RNA with molecular barcoded adaptors for alpha/delta and beta/gamma chains. TCRdb re-derived calls from the reads in MiXCR, one entry per CDR3 protein. The sample records 48,000 or so distinct CDR3 sequences, roughly a fifth being singletons. What was sequenced was a population of CD138-negative cells sorted from bone marrow. The receptors originated from a donor aged 40 or over with multiple myeloma.

This clonotype was counted ten times or more. The chain has TRBV18 and TRBJ2-2, with D maybe TRBD1 (6 bases). This CDR3 is 16 amino acids long. CDR1 and CDR2 from the germline V gene are KGHSH and LQKENI. The V end was cut by 0 bases, the J end by 2 bases, with 10 bases between. The CDR3 protein is CASSPPRGRNTGELFF. The CDR3 nucleotides read TGTGCCAGCTCACCACCGAGGGGGAGAAACACCGGGGAGCTGTTTTTT.

In its sample, this clonotype was seen many times. The V and J genes are TRBV7-9 and TRBJ1-5; 7 bases are a match to TRBD1. Germline V gene data show CDR1 as SEHNR and CDR2 as FQNEAQ (reference sequence). The CDR3 sequence is 14 residues long. Trimming cost V 3 bases and J 5 bases; bases outside gene matches: 4. DNA of the CDR3: TGTGCCAGCAGCTTGGGGACAGAACATCAGCCCCAGCATTTT. Amino acids: CASSLGTEHQPQHF.

The rearrangement links TRBV20-1 to TRBJ1-2; the match to TRBD1 covers 11 bases. CDR1 is DFQATT and CDR2 is SNEGSKA in the germline V gene (reference sequence). The CDR3 runs to 14 residues. V lost 0 bases and J lost 8; bases outside the gene matches: 5. CDR3 amino acids: CSARDSDRGPGYTF. The CDR3 DNA reads as TGCAGTGCTAGAGATTCGGACAGGGGGCCCGGCTACACCTTC.

This clonotype came up many times. The V and J genes are TRBV30 and TRBJ2-1; 7 bases line up with TRBD2. This CDR3 is built from 18 residues. Germline V gene lookup returns CDR1 GTSNPN and CDR2 SVGIG (reference sequence). Germline trimming cut 4 bases from V and 2 bases from J; bases unmatched to any gene: 17. The CDR3 region has the DNA TGTGCCTGGAACCCCCGTTTGGCGGGAGTGGTAACCTACAATGAGCAGTTCTTC. Encoded protein: CAWNPRLAGVVTYNEQFF.

On this clonotype itself: The CDR3 does not end in the conserved phenylalanine or tryptophan, so this is likely a read error. The V and J genes are TRBV7-4 and TRBJ1-1, with unresolved D. The CDR3 is made up of 12 amino acids. Trimming stripped 6 bases from V and 3 bases from J, with 8 bases between. Germline CDR1 reads SGHVT; CDR2 reads SQSDAQ. In DNA form, the CDR3 reads TGTGCCAGCAGTTTGGAGGACACTGAAGCTTTCCTT. Translated, it gives CASSLEDTEAFL.

This clonotype appeared many times. The CDR3 region is CASSQGLGGEETQYF. The CDR3 DNA reads as TGTGCCAGCAGCCAAGGTCTGGGGGGGGAAGAGACCCAGTACTTC. The genes are TRBV3-1 and TRBJ2-5, with 7 bases identical to TRBD2. V was pared by 1 base and J by 3 bases, with 5 bases of the junction left unmatched. This CDR3 has 15 amino acids. Looked up from germline, CDR1 is LGHDT and CDR2 is YNNKEL (reference sequence).

In this sample, this clonotype turned up once. With a much larger clone just one base away, this may be a read error. This rearrangement joins TRBV10-2 to TRBJ2-7; 11 positions agree with TRBD2. Germline V gene sequence: CDR1 WSHSY, CDR2 SAAADI. The CDR3 totals 13 residues. The CDR3 reads CASQLAGAYEQHF. CDR3 in DNA: TGCGCCAGCCAACTAGCGGGGGCCTACGAGCAGCACTTC.

This clonotype was found many times. The rearrangement joins TRBV7-9 to TRBJ1-1, with D unclear. Deletions cut 1 base from V and 1 base from J, with 16 bases between. The CDR3 loop spans 17 amino acids. CDR1 is SEHNR, CDR2 FQNEAQ, per germline (reference sequence). The CDR3 region is CASSLDRVAQPNTEAFF. The CDR3 DNA reads as TGTGCCAGCAGCTTAGATCGGGTCGCACAGCCGAACACTGAAGCTTTCTTT.

Many counts were recorded for this clonotype. The CDR3 sequence: CASSSSSGRAGNIQYF. The CDR3 coding sequence is TGTGCCAGTAGTAGTAGCAGCGGGAGGGCTGGAAACATTCAGTACTTC. This chain links TRBV19 with TRBJ2-4; TRBD2 matches at 10 bases. V was clipped by 4 bases and J by 6 bases; unmatched bases: 9. The CDR3 is 16 amino acids. Germline V gives CDR1 LNHDA, CDR2 SQIVND (reference sequence).

As to this clonotype: At one end, the junction sequence differs from germline, possibly due to a read error. V gene TRBV20-1 combines with J gene TRBJ1-4; a weak D match, TRBD1 (6 bases). CDR1 DFQATT and CDR2 SNEGSKA come from the germline V gene (reference sequence). This CDR3 has 15 residues. DNA for the CDR3: TGCAGTGTTAGAGATTCTGCGGGGGCTAATGAAAAGCTGTTTTTT. Protein product: CSVRDSAGANEKLFF.

This clonotype was counted at least ten times. The V and J genes are TRBV6-6 and TRBJ2-3; possibly TRBD1 for D (5 bases). Germline V gene data show CDR1 as MNHNY and CDR2 as SVGAGI (reference sequence). Trimming cost V 6 bases and J 4 bases, with 20 bases left between them. The CDR3 is 16 amino acids. The DNA of the CDR3 is TGTGCCAGCAGGAGTGGGCTCCAAGGGGTGGCAGATACGCAGTATTTT. This translates into CASRSGLQGVADTQYF.

This rearrangement joins TRBV18 to TRBJ1-3; D ambiguous. Germline V gene lookup returns CDR1 KGHSH and CDR2 LQKENI. The CDR3 loop spans 14 amino acids. Between the trimmed V and J ends, which lost 3 bases and 1 base, there was a span of 7 bases. The CDR3 DNA follows: TGTGCCAGCTCACCGGGTCTGTCTGGAAACACCATATATTTT. Amino acids: CASSPGLSGNTIYF.

This clonotype came up many times. This chain joins TRBV3-1 and TRBJ1-3; the match to TRBD1 covers 8 bases. V trimming: 4 bases; J trimming: 4 bases; junction bases outside the gene matches: 15. The CDR3 length is 18 residues. Germline assignment: CDR1 LGHDT and CDR2 YNNKEL (reference sequence). The chain's CDR3 is CASSPPTLQGAGGNTIYF. CDR3 nucleotide sequence: TGTGCCAGCAGCCCACCTACACTTCAGGGGGCTGGGGGAAACACCATATATTTT.

This clonotype was counted at least ten times. The chain recombines TRBV12-3 or TRBV12-4 with TRBJ2-1; D may match TRBD1 or TRBD2 (6 bases each). This CDR3 is 17 amino acids long. V lost 7 bases and J 0 bases, leaving 19 bases between the germline ends. CDR3: CASKALGGSSSYNEQFF. CDR3 nucleotide sequence: TGTGCCAGCAAGGCGCTAGGGGGGTCGAGCTCCTACAATGAGCAGTTCTTC.

This clonotype was recorded many times. This sequence joins TRBV29-1 and TRBJ2-3; D uncertain. CDR1 is SQVTM and CDR2 is ANQGSEA in the germline V gene. V was shortened by 4 bases and J by 1 base, with 12 bases between the two germline ends. CDR3 length: 14 residues. The CDR3, as DNA: TGCAGCGTTGGGACGGTATACGGCACAGATACGCAGTATTTT. Its protein product is CSVGTVYGTDTQYF.

There are many counts of this clonotype. V gene TRBV15 combines with J gene TRBJ2-5; unclear D gene. The CDR3 has 12 amino acids. The V gene lost 3 bases and the J gene lost 2 bases, with 4 bases spanning the gap. Germline CDR1 reads LNHNV; CDR2 reads YYDKDF (reference sequence). Here the CDR3 reads CATSRLQETQYF. CDR3 sequence (DNA): TGTGCCACCAGCAGGCTGCAAGAGACCCAGTACTTC.

This clonotype was observed a few times. The chain employs TRBV20-1 and TRBJ2-3; 11 positions agree with TRBD1. This CDR3 is 14 amino acids long. The germline gives CDR1 DFQATT, CDR2 SNEGSKA (reference sequence). Unmatched junction bases numbered 7, after V lost 7 bases and J lost 4 bases. The CDR3 DNA reads as TGCAGTGTTATCCGGGACAGGGGGTCAGATACGCAGTATTTT. It codes for CSVIRDRGSDTQYF.

At least ten counts were recorded for this clonotype. This chain joins TRBV29-1 and TRBJ2-1; 11 nucleotides align to TRBD2. V shed 4 bases and J 0 bases; nucleotides not matched to a gene: 11. The CDR3 consists of 18 residues. From germline, CDR1 is SQVTM and CDR2 ANQGSEA. The CDR3 loop reads CSVVGTSGRTSSYNEQFF. In nucleotides, the CDR3 is TGCAGCGTTGTTGGGACTAGCGGTAGAACGAGCTCCTACAATGAGCAGTTCTTC.

This clonotype has a count of ten or more. The chain is built from TRBV18 and TRBJ1-1; TRBD1 agrees at 8 bases. Germline trimming cut 5 bases from V and 5 bases from J; bases unmatched to any gene: 7. Germline assignment: CDR1 KGHSH and CDR2 LQKENI. The CDR3 spans 14 residues. Written as DNA, the CDR3 is TGTGCCAGCTCAGATTCCAGGGGGCGGACTGAAGCTTTCTTT. Its protein product is CASSDSRGRTEAFF.

This clonotype qualifies as medium-sized. The chain couples TRBV11-2 to TRBJ2-1, with D possibly matching TRBD2 (6 bases). Germline CDR1 SGHAT, CDR2 FQNNGV. V was pared by 6 bases and J by 12 bases, with 18 bases between. The CDR3 is 13 residues long. The CDR3 loop is CASRWPGDGGQFF. The CDR3 bases are TGTGCCAGCAGATGGCCCGGAGACGGGGGGCAGTTCTTC.

Regarding this clonotype: A much larger clonotype is one base distant, so this may be a read error. CDR3 sequence reads: CASSRAGSADTQYF. CDR3 sequence (DNA): TGCGCCAGCAGTCGAGCAGGGTCGGCAGATACGCAGTATTTT. The V and J genes are TRBV23-1 and TRBJ2-3; D is possibly TRBD1 (5 bases). TRBV23-1 is given ORF status, its function remaining uncertain. The CDR3 sequence is 14 residues long. V shed 4 bases and J shed 4 bases, with 12 bases lying between them.

In this sample, this clonotype turned up many times. The chain carries TRBV2 and TRBJ2-2; D gene uncertain. This CDR3 is 13 amino acids long. Germline-derived CDR1 and CDR2 are SNHLY and FYNNEI. V lost 4 bases, J lost 6 bases, and 9 bases lay in between. As DNA, the CDR3 is TGTGCCAGCAGTGTTTCCCCCTCCGGGGAGCTGTTTTTT. Translating it yields CASSVSPSGELFF. Looking up the rest from reference TRBV2 and TRBJ2-2 gives the full variable domain: EPEVTQTPSHQVTQMGQEVILRCVPISNHLYFYWYRQILGQKVEFLVSFYNNEISEKSEIFDDQFSVERPDGSNFTLKIRSTKLEDSAMYFCASSVSPSGELFFGEGSRLTVL.

This clonotype was detected many times. V gene TRBV7-9 combines with J gene TRBJ2-7; TRBD1 matches 7 bases. The junction had 11 bases not matched to a gene; V was cut back by 5 bases and J by 4 bases. The CDR3 is made up of 15 amino acids. Germline V CDR1 and CDR2: SEHNR, FQNEAQ (reference sequence). CDR3 protein: CASSDPGTDTYEQYF. The CDR3 DNA follows: TGTGCCAGCAGCGACCCCGGGACAGATACGTACGAGCAGTACTTC.

In this sample, this clonotype turned up many times. This chain connects TRBV6-5 to TRBJ2-7; 10 nucleotides agree with TRBD2. Unmatched junction bases numbered 7, after V lost 7 bases and J lost 4 bases. Germline loops: CDR1 MNHEY, CDR2 SVGAGI. CDR3 size: 14 residues. The DNA for the CDR3 is TGTGCCAGCACCCCTCATAGCGGGAGGTACGAGCAGTACTTC. Amino acid sequence: CASTPHSGRYEQYF.

The genes are TRBV30 and TRBJ1-1, with TRBD1 as a possible D gene (6 bases). Germline V gene lookup returns CDR1 GTSNPN and CDR2 SVGIG (reference sequence). The V end was cut by 4 bases, the J end by 4 bases, with 13 bases between. CDR3 size: 13 residues. CDR3 nucleotides: TGTGCCTGGAATATCAGGGGATTCACTGAAGCTTTCTTT. As protein: CAWNIRGFTEAFF. Filled out from reference TRBV30 and TRBJ1-1, the complete variable domain reads SQTIHQWPATLVQPVGSPLSLECTVEGTSNPNLYWYRQAAGRGLQLLFYSVGIGQISSEVPQNLSASRPQDRQFILSSKKLLLSDSGFYLCAWNIRGFTEAFFGQGTRLTVV.